These T cell receptor beta chains were read from a single sample in a study of T cell responses to AZD1222 COVID-19 vaccine. Repertoires were generated with immunoSEQ multiplex PCR, while TCRdb's copy carries only in-frame clones and drops some. The repertoire consists of some 110,000 clones, with around 89% occurring once and the leading ten covering less than 8.5%. Here the sequenced sample was peripheral blood, taken 28 days after the second AZD1222 dose. Receptor source: an adult who received the AZD1222 COVID-19 vaccine. Both conserved end residues are part of each CDR3. The D gene is left open where the match is weak. Where a row states a size, it is once, few, many or the class of an expanded clone; other rows omit it.

abundance | d_gene | j_gene | v_gene | CDR3nt | CDR3aa
- | TRBD1 | TRBJ2-6 | TRBV13 | TGTGCCTCTATTCAACAGGGGACTGGGGCCAACGTCCTGACTTTC | CASIQQGTGANVLTF
- | - | TRBJ2-2 | TRBV9 | TGTGCCAGCAGCGTAGAAGGGACGGCCGGGGAGCTGTTTTTT | CASSVEGTAGELFF
once | - | TRBJ1-2 | TRBV6-1 | TGTGCCAGCAGTGATCCGGGGGTGGACTATGGCTACACCTTC | CASSDPGVDYGYTF
- | - | TRBJ2-7 | TRBV2 | TGTGCCAGCAGTGAATTGGCAGTCTGGACGTACGAGCAGTACTTC | CASSELAVWTYEQYF
- | TRBD1 | TRBJ1-2 | TRBV2 | TGTGCCAGCAGTGAAAATTGGACAGGGCGCGGTGGCTACACCTTC | CASSENWTGRGGYTF
once | - | TRBJ1-2 | TRBV28 | TGTGCCAGCAGTACAGGACTGTGGGGCTATGGCTACACCTTC | CASSTGLWGYGYTF
- | - | TRBJ2-3 | TRBV2 | TGTGCCAGCAGTGAAGTCGCAGGCAGCACAGATACGCAGTATTTT | CASSEVAGSTDTQYF
once | - | TRBJ1-3 | TRBV19 | TGTGCCAGTAGTGAGTGGGACCTGCCCTCTGGAAACACCATATATTTT | CASSEWDLPSGNTIYF
- | TRBD1 | TRBJ1-4 | TRBV19 | TGTGCCAGCTCGCGGGACAGGTTTGAAAAACTGTTTTTT | CASSRDRFEKLFF
- | TRBD2 | TRBJ2-3 | TRBV11-2 | TGTGCCAGCAGCTTTGGGGGGGGGTGGACAGATACGCAGTATTTT | CASSFGGGWTDTQYF
- | - | TRBJ2-2 | TRBV6-5 | TGTGCCAGCAGTTACGGGTCCCACACCGGGGAGCTGTTTTTT | CASSYGSHTGELFF
- | TRBD2 | TRBJ2-7 | TRBV6-5 | TGTGCCAGCACCCCAGCGGGGGCATGGCCGGGAGAGCAGTACTTC | CASTPAGAWPGEQYF
- | - | TRBJ2-6 | TRBV9 | TGTGCCAGCAGCCGGCTCGCTGGGGCCAACGTCCTGACTTTC | CASSRLAGANVLTF
- | - | TRBJ2-7 | TRBV7-3 | TGTGCCAGCAGCCGCGGACCCCCGAGCTCCTACGAGCAGTACTTC | CASSRGPPSSYEQYF
once | TRBD1 | TRBJ2-7 | TRBV11-3 | TGTGCCAGCAGCGCAGGGGGCAGCGTGGGAGAGCAGTACTTC | CASSAGGSVGEQYF
- | - | TRBJ1-2 | TRBV7-9 | TGTGCCAGCAGCTTAGGGGGAAACTATGGCTACACCTTC | CASSLGGNYGYTF